A selection of T cell receptor beta chains follows, all from one sample in a study of CD8 T cells in Susac syndrome. From the immunoSEQ multiplex PCR reads, TCRdb called clonotypes with MiXCR, one entry per CDR3 protein. Among roughly 330,000 distinct CDR3 sequences, 90% to 95% were seen once, and the ten largest hold approximately 0.065%. The sample comprised CD4+ T cells from PBMCs. The receptors come from a human donor with multiple sclerosis. CDR3s include the opening cysteine and the closing phenylalanine or tryptophan. Fields, in order: J gene, D gene, V gene, clone size, CDR3 length, CDR3 DNA, CDR3 protein. The D gene is left open where the match is weak. Clone size is shown for a subset of rows, as once, few, many or a class of expanded clone.

>TRBJ2-7|NA|TRBV27|few|13
TGTGCCAGCAGTTCGTATCGTAGGGGCGAGCAGTACTTC
CASSSYRRGEQYF
>TRBJ2-5|NA|TRBV12-3/TRBV12-4|NA|15
TGTGCCAGCAGCCAAGAGCTTAACGGGAGAGAGACCCAGTACTTC
CASSQELNGRETQYF
>TRBJ1-5|TRBD1|TRBV7-9|once|16
TGTGCCAGCAGCTTGGGGACAGGGAAGTTTCATCAGCCCCAGCATTTT
CASSLGTGKFHQPQHF
>TRBJ1-4|NA|TRBV29-1|NA|14
TGCAGCGTCCTCCCCGGACAGCTTAATGAAAAACTGTTTTTT
CSVLPGQLNEKLFF
>TRBJ2-2|NA|TRBV29-1|NA|16
TGCAGCGCTCAGGAGTCCCCAGCCGCGAACACCGGGGAGCTGTTTTTT
CSAQESPAANTGELFF
>TRBJ2-7|NA|TRBV9|NA|13
TGTGCCAGCAGCGCGCCGAACGGCTACGAGCAGTACTTC
CASSAPNGYEQYF
>TRBJ2-7|TRBD1|TRBV30|NA|12
TGTGCCTGCGGGACAGGCCCTAGCGAGCAGTACTTC
CACGTGPSEQYF
>TRBJ2-7|TRBD2|TRBV20-1|once|15
TGCAGTGCTAGAGAGGCTAGCGGGCCATCCTACGAGCAGTACTTC
CSAREASGPSYEQYF
>TRBJ1-6|NA|TRBV20-1|NA|14
TGCAGTGCTAGTCGGGACTCCTATAATTCACCCCTCCACTTT
CSASRDSYNSPLHF
>TRBJ1-2|NA|TRBV20-1|NA|14
TGCAGTGCTAGAGTCCTCCAGGGTGATTATGGCTACACCTTC
CSARVLQGDYGYTF
>TRBJ1-1|NA|TRBV7-9|NA|16
TGTGCCAGCAGCCCAGGAAGGTCGAACAGCGACACTGAAGCTTTCTTT
CASSPGRSNSDTEAFF
>TRBJ1-3|NA|TRBV6-5|NA|18
TGTGCCAGCAGTTACTCGACCTTCACAGTAGTCTCTGGAAACACCATATATTTT
CASSYSTFTVVSGNTIYF
>TRBJ2-7|TRBD1|TRBV6-5|NA|15
TGTGCCAGCAGACCTTTCGTGGACAGGGGGTACGAGCAGTACTTC
CASRPFVDRGYEQYF
>TRBJ2-4|NA|TRBV14|NA|14
TGTGCCAGCAGCCAAAGGGGAGCCAAAAACATTCAGTACTTC
CASSQRGAKNIQYF
>TRBJ1-2|NA|TRBV20-1|NA|12
TGCAGTGCTGTGGACGGAGTAAATGGCTACACCTTC
CSAVDGVNGYTF
>TRBJ2-7|TRBD1|TRBV6-6|once|15
TGTGCCAGCACCCCCGGACAGGGGAGTTCCTACGAGCAGTACTTC
CASTPGQGSSYEQYF
>TRBJ1-2|NA|TRBV6-1|NA|14
TGTGCCAGCAGTGAAAGGCGGACAGCGTATGGCTACACCTTC
CASSERRTAYGYTF
>TRBJ2-5|NA|TRBV28|NA|14
TGTGCCAGCAGTGCCCAGAGGCTCCAAGAGACCCAGTACTTC
CASSAQRLQETQYF
>TRBJ1-1|NA|TRBV10-3|NA|11
TGTGCCATCAGTAGCACTCATGAAGCTTTCTTT
CAISSTHEAFF
>TRBJ2-4|TRBD1|TRBV20-1|once|15
TGCAGTGCATTGAACAGGGGGCTAGCCAAAAACATTCAGTACTTC
CSALNRGLAKNIQYF
>TRBJ2-6|NA|TRBV7-2|NA|15
TGTGCCAGCAGCTTAGGTGAAACCGGGGCCAACGTCCTGACTTTC
CASSLGETGANVLTF
>TRBJ2-5|NA|TRBV12-3/TRBV12-4|NA|15
TGTGCCAGCAGTTTAGGGGACTCCCAAGGGGAGACCCAGTACTTC
CASSLGDSQGETQYF
>TRBJ2-7|NA|TRBV18|once|14
TGTGCCAGCTCACCACCGCCCCCCGGCTACGAGCAGTACTTC
CASSPPPPGYEQYF
>TRBJ2-5|NA|TRBV6-1|NA|14
TGTGCCAGCAGTTCAGACAGGAGTCAAGAGACCCAGTACTTC
CASSSDRSQETQYF
>TRBJ1-3|NA|TRBV12-3/TRBV12-4|NA|15
TGTGCCAGCAGTTTATCCCCGCTCTCTGGAAACACCATATATTTT
CASSLSPLSGNTIYF
>TRBJ2-4|NA|TRBV4-1|NA|18
TGCGCCAGCAGCCCCGGGACACTAAAGGAACTAGCCAAAAACATTCAGTACTTC
CASSPGTLKELAKNIQYF
>TRBJ2-2|TRBD2|TRBV18|NA|16
TGTGCCAGCTCACCGGCTAGCGGGGCGAACACCGGGGAGCTGTTTTTT
CASSPASGANTGELFF
>TRBJ2-3|NA|TRBV12-3/TRBV12-4|NA|15
TGTGCCAGCAGAAAGGCGGCAGCAGGCACAGATACGCAGTATTTT
CASRKAAAGTDTQYF
>TRBJ2-3|NA|TRBV3-1|NA|18
TGTGCCAGCAGCCAAGGCGGTTTGGGTAGGGGGAGCACAGATACGCAGTATTTT
CASSQGGLGRGSTDTQYF
>TRBJ2-3|NA|TRBV20-1|once|17
TGCAGTGCTAGAGATCGTCTTGACAGCCTCCCCACAGATACGCAGTATTTT
CSARDRLDSLPTDTQYF
>TRBJ2-3|TRBD2|TRBV7-2|NA|17
TGTGCCAGCAGCTATTGGGCTAGCGGGGGTCGCACGAATACGCAGTATTTT
CASSYWASGGRTNTQYF
>TRBJ2-2|NA|TRBV7-2|NA|12
TGTGCCAGCAGCTTACATGGCGGGGAGCTGTTTTTT
CASSLHGGELFF
>TRBJ1-1|NA|TRBV2|NA|14
TGTGCCAGCAGTCGACAGGATATGAACACTGAAGCTTTCTTT
CASSRQDMNTEAFF
>TRBJ2-7|NA|TRBV6-2/TRBV6-3|NA|14
TGTGCCAGCAGTTACGGCGGGGTACTCTACGAGCAGTACTTC
CASSYGGVLYEQYF
>TRBJ1-1|NA|TRBV12-5|NA|13
TGTGCTAGTGGTGATGAAATGAACACTGAAGCTTTCTTT
CASGDEMNTEAFF